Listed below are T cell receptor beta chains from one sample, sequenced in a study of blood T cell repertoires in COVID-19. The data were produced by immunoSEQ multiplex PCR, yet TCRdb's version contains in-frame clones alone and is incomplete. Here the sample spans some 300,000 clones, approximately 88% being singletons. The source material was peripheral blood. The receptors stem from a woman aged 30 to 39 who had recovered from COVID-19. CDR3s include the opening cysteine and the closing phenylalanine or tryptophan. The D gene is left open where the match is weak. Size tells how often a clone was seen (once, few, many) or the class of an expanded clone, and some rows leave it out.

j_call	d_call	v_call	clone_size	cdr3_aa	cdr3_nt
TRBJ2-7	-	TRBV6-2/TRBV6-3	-	CASSRLDEQYF	TGTGCCAGCAGTAGACTAGACGAGCAGTACTTC
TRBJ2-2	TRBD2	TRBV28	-	CASSFSGGYTGELFF	TGTGCCAGCAGTTTTAGCGGGGGATACACCGGGGAGCTGTTTTTT
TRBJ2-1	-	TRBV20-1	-	CSASIQNNEQFF	TGCAGTGCTAGTATACAGAACAATGAGCAGTTCTTC
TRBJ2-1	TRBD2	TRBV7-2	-	CASSLGGGSYNEQFF	TGTGCCAGCAGCTTAGGGGGGGGAAGCTACAATGAGCAGTTCTTC
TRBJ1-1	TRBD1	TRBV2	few	CASSGVTGDTMNTEAFF	TGTGCCAGCAGTGGGGTGACAGGGGATACCATGAACACTGAAGCTTTCTTT
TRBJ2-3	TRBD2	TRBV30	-	CAWRSGGLSSTDTQYF	TGTGCCTGGAGGAGCGGGGGGCTCTCTAGCACAGATACGCAGTATTTT
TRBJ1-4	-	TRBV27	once	CASRPGQGLRGNEKLFF	TGTGCCAGCCGTCCGGGACAAGGGCTGAGGGGGAATGAAAAACTGTTTTTT
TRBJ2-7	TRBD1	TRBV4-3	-	CASSQVDRGSEQYF	TGCGCCAGCAGCCAAGTGGACAGGGGTTCAGAGCAGTACTTC
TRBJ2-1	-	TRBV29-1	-	CSVDTSREPYNEQFF	TGCAGCGTTGATACGTCGAGGGAACCATACAATGAGCAGTTCTTC
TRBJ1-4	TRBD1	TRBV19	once	CASSRDSFNEKLFF	TGTGCCAGTAGTCGGGACAGCTTTAATGAAAAACTGTTTTTT
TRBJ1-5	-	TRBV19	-	CASSSGFGIQPQHF	TGTGCCAGTAGTAGCGGGTTCGGGATCCAGCCCCAGCATTTT
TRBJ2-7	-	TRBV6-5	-	CASSYVAGSGEQYF	TGTGCCAGCAGTTACGTGGCTGGGTCGGGCGAGCAGTACTTC
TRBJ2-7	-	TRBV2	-	CASSERLKTSGYEQYF	TGTGCCAGCAGCGAAAGGCTCAAGACAAGTGGCTACGAGCAGTACTTC
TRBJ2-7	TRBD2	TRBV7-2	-	CASSLSRAGGEQYF	TGTGCCAGCAGCTTATCCCGAGCGGGGGGCGAGCAGTACTTC
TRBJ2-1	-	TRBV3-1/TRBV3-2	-	CASSHSGGTQNNEQFF	TGTGCCAGCAGCCACTCCGGAGGGACTCAAAACAATGAGCAGTTCTTC
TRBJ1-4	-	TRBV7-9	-	CASSLWLNEKLFF	TGTGCCAGCAGCTTATGGCTCAATGAAAAACTGTTTTTT
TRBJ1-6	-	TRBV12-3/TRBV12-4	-	CASSLTLSPLHF	TGTGCCAGCAGTTTAACTCTTTCACCCCTCCACTTT
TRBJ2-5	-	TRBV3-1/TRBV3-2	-	CASSQDRRRHQETQYF	TGTGCCAGCAGCCAAGATAGAAGGCGGCACCAAGAGACCCAGTACTTC
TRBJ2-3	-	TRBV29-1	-	CSVVTASTDTQYF	TGCAGCGTTGTGACAGCTAGCACAGATACGCAGTATTTT
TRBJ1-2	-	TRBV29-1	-	CSLEPVNYGYTF	TGCAGCCTCGAGCCGGTAAACTATGGCTACACCTTC
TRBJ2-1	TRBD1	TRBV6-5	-	CASSRTGGRYNEQFF	TGTGCCAGCAGCCGGACAGGGGGCCGCTACAATGAGCAGTTCTTC
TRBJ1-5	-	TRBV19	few	CASSKAGRDQPQHF	TGTGCCAGTAGTAAGGCAGGGAGGGATCAGCCCCAGCATTTT
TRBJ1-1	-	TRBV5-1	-	CASSLGRDAEAFF	TGCGCCAGCAGCTTGGGGAGGGACGCTGAAGCTTTCTTT
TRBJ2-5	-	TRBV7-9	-	CASSQPSLRSQETQYF	TGTGCCAGCAGCCAACCATCCTTGAGGTCCCAAGAGACCCAGTACTTC
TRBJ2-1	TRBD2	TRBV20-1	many	CSASASGEQFF	TGCAGTGCTTCGGCTAGCGGTGAGCAGTTCTTC
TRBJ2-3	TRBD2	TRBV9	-	CASSVGLAGDTQYF	TGTGCCAGCAGCGTAGGACTAGCAGGAGATACGCAGTATTTT
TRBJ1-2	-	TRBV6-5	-	CASSRDRNSGYGYTF	TGTGCCAGCAGTCGCGACAGGAACAGCGGTTATGGCTACACCTTC
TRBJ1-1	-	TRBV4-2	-	CASSQVSENTEAFF	TGTGCCAGCAGCCAAGTTAGCGAGAACACTGAAGCTTTCTTT
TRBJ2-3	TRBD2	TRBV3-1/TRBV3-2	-	CASSPLAGGVTDTQYF	TGTGCCAGCAGCCCACTAGCGGGGGGGGTCACAGATACGCAGTATTTT
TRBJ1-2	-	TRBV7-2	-	CASSLTAGTQDDYGYTF	TGTGCCAGCAGCTTAACTGCCGGGACTCAGGACGACTATGGCTACACCTTC
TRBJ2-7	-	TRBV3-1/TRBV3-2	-	CASSQDPAGATIYEQYF	TGTGCCAGCAGCCAAGATCCGGCAGGGGCCACAATCTACGAGCAGTACTTC
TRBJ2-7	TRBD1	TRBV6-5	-	CASSLTGTGEQYF	TGTGCCAGCAGTCTGACAGGGACGGGGGAGCAGTACTTC
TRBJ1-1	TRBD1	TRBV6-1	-	CASSEVQGGPTEAFF	TGTGCCAGCAGTGAAGTTCAGGGGGGCCCCACTGAAGCTTTCTTT
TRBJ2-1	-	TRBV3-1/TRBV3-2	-	CASSRGVGAVSGEQFF	TGTGCCAGCAGCCGAGGCGTGGGGGCGGTAAGTGGGGAGCAGTTCTTC
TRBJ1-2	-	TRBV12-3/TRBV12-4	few	CASSLAEGRGYTF	TGTGCCAGCAGTTTAGCGGAGGGCCGTGGCTACACCTTC
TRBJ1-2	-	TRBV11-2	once	CARGGQGHYGYTF	TGTGCCAGGGGGGGGCAGGGACACTATGGCTACACCTTC
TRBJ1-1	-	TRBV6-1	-	CASSERTVANTEAFF	TGTGCCAGCAGTGAACGGACAGTCGCGAACACTGAAGCTTTCTTT
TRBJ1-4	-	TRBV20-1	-	CSARVYEKLFF	TGCAGTGCTAGAGTATATGAAAAACTGTTTTTT
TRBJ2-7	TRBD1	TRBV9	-	CASSVGDSSNYEQYF	TGTGCCAGCAGCGTTGGGGACAGTTCGAACTACGAGCAGTACTTC
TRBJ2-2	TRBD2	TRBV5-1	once	CASSSGGLAGTGELFF	TGCGCCAGCAGCTCGGGGGGACTAGCGGGGACCGGGGAGCTGTTTTTT
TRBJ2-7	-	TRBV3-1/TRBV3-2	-	CASSQAVRGREQYF	TGTGCCAGCAGCCAAGCCGTCAGGGGTCGAGAGCAGTACTTC
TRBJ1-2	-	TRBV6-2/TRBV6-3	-	CASSSTGTPNYGYTF	TGTGCCAGCAGTTCGACCGGGACTCCTAACTATGGCTACACCTTC
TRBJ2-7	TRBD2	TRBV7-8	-	CASRGGLASYEQYF	TGTGCCAGCAGGGGGGGACTAGCGTCCTACGAGCAGTACTTC
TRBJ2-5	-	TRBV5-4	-	CASSFGQAQETQYF	TGTGCCAGCAGCTTCGGACAAGCCCAAGAGACCCAGTACTTC
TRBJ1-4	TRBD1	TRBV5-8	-	CASSLTGGNEKLFF	TGTGCCAGCAGCTTAACAGGGGGGAATGAAAAACTGTTTTTT
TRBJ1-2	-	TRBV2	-	CASSLGHNYGYTF	TGTGCCAGCTCGTTGGGGCACAACTATGGCTACACCTTC
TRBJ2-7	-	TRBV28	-	CASSDMNGDYEQYF	TGTGCCAGCAGCGACATGAACGGGGATTACGAGCAGTACTTC
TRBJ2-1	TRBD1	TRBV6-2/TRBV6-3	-	CASSPGTGEQFF	TGTGCCAGCAGTCCCGGGACAGGAGAGCAGTTCTTC
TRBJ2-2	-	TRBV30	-	CAWQTRTRTGELFF	TGTGCCTGGCAAACCAGAACACGCACCGGGGAGCTGTTTTTT
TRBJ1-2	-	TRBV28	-	CASRPTGTYGYTF	TGTGCCAGCAGACCGACGGGTACCTATGGCTACACCTTC
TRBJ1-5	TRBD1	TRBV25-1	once	CASRQGSNQPQHF	TGTGCCAGCAGACAGGGGAGCAATCAGCCCCAGCATTTT
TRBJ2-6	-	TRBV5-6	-	CASSWDLTGANVLTF	TGTGCCAGCAGCTGGGACTTAACTGGGGCCAACGTCCTGACTTTC
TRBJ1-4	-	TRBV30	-	CAWSHGGTTNEKLFF	TGTGCCTGGAGCCACGGGGGGACAACTAATGAAAAACTGTTTTTT
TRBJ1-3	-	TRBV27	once	CASSLSWDTSGNTIYF	TGTGCCAGCAGTTTATCGTGGGACACCTCTGGAAACACCATATATTTT